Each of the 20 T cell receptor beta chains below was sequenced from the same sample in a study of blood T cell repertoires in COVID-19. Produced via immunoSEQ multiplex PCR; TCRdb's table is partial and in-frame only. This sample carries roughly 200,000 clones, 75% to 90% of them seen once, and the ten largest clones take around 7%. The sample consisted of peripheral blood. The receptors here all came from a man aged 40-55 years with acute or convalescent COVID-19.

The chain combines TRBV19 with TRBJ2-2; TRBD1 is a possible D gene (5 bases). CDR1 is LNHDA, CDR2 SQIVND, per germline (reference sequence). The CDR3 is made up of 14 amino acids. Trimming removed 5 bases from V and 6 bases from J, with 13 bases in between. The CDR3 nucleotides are TGTGCCAGTAGTGAGGTGGGGCTGGCCGGGGAGCTGTTTTTT. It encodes CASSEVGLAGELFF. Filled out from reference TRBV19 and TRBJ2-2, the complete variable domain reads DGGITQSPKYLFRKEGQNVTLSCEQNLNHDAMYWYRQDPGQGLRLIYYSQIVNDFQKGDIAEGYSVSREKKESFPLTVTSAQKNPTAFYLCASSEVGLAGELFFGEGSRLTVL.

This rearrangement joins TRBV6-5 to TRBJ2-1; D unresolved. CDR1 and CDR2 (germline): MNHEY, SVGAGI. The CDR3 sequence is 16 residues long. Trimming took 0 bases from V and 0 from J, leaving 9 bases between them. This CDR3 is CASSYSHTGSYNEQFF. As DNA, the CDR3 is TGTGCCAGCAGTTACTCTCATACTGGCTCCTACAATGAGCAGTTCTTC.

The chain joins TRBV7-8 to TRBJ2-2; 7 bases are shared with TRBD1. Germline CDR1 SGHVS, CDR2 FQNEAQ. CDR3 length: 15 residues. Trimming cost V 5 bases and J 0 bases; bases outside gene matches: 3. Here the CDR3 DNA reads TGTGCCAGCAGCCGAGACAGGGCGAACACCGGGGAGCTGTTTTTT. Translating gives CASSRDRANTGELFF.

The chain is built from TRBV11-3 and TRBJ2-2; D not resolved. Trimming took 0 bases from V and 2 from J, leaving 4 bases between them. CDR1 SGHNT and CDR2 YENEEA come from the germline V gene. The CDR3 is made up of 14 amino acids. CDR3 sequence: CASSLDRNTGELFF. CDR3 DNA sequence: TGTGCCAGCAGCTTAGACAGAAACACCGGGGAGCTGTTTTTT.

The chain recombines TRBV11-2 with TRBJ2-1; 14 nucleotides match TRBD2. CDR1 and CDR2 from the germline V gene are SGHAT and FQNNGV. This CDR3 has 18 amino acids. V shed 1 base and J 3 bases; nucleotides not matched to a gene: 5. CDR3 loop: CASSLGRGLAGVYNEQFF. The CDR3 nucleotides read TGTGCCAGCAGCTTAGGGAGGGGACTAGCGGGGGTCTACAATGAGCAGTTCTTC.

This CDR3 reads CASSLVGQSSYEQYF. In DNA, the CDR3 is TGTGCCAGCAGCTTAGTAGGACAAAGCTCCTACGAGCAGTACTTC. V and J are TRBV7-2 and TRBJ2-7; D possibly corresponds to TRBD1 (5 bases). The CDR3 consists of 15 residues. Trimming took off 1 base at V and 0 bases at J, with 10 bases between the two ends. CDR1 SGHTA and CDR2 FQGNSA come from the germline V gene.

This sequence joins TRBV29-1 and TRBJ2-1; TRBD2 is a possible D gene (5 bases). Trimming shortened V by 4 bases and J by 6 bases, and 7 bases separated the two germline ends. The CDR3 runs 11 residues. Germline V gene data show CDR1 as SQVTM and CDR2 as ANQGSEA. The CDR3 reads CSVARVNEQFF. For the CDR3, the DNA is TGCAGCGTTGCGCGGGTCAATGAGCAGTTCTTC.

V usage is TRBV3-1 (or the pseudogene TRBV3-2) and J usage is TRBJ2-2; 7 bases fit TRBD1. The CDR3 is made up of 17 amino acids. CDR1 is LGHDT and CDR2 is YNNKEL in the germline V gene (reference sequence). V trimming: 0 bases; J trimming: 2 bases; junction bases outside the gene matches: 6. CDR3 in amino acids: CASSQDWTGLNTGELFF. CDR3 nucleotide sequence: TGTGCCAGCAGCCAAGATTGGACAGGCCTCAACACCGGGGAGCTGTTTTTT.

Written as DNA, the CDR3 is TGTGCCAGCAGCTTGGGTCCGACTAACACTGAAGCTTTCTTT. It translates to CASSLGPTNTEAFF. J is TRBJ1-1 and V is TRBV5-6; D not resolved. Germline CDR1 reads SGHDT; CDR2 reads YYEEEE. This CDR3 is built from 14 residues. Trimming stripped 0 bases from V and 2 bases from J, with 8 bases between.

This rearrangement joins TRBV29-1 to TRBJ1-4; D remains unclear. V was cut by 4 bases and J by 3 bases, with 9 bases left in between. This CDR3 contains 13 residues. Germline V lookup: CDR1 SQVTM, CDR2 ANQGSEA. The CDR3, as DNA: TGCAGCGTTGTTGATGAGGCTAATGAAAAACTGTTTTTT. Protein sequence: CSVVDEANEKLFF.

In DNA, the CDR3 is TGCGCCAGCAGCCAAGCCGGGGACAGGGGTGTGGGTACGCAGTATTTT. This sequence encodes CASSQAGDRGVGTQYF. The V call is TRBV4-1, the J call TRBJ2-3; 10 bases are shared with TRBD1. Germline lookup yields CDR1 MGHRA and CDR2 YSYEKL. V lost 1 base, J lost 8 bases, and 9 bases stayed unmatched. CDR3 size: 16 residues.

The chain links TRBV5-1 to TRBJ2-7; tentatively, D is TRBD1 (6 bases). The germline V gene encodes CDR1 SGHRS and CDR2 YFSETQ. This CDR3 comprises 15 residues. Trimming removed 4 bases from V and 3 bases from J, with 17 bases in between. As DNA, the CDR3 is TGCGCCAGCAGCCTGGACGGGACATCGGTCTACGAGCAGTACTTC. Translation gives CASSLDGTSVYEQYF.

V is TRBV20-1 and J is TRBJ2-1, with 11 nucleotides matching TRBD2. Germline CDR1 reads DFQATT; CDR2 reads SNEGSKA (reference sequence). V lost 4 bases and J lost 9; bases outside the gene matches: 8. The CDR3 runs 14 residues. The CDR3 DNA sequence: TGCAGTGCTATTGATAGCGGGGGGGCCGGTGAGCAGTTCTTC. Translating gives CSAIDSGGAGEQFF.

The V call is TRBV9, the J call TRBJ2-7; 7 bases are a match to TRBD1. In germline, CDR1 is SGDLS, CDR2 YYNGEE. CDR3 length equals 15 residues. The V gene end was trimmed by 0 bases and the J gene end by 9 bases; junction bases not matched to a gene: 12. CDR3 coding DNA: TGTGCCAGCAGCGTAGGCCAGGACAGGAAAATGTGGCAGTACTTC. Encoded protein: CASSVGQDRKMWQYF.

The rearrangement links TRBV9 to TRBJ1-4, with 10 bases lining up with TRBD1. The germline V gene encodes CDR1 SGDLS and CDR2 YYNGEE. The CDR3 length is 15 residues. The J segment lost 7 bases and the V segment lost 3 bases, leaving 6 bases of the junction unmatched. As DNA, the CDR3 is TGTGCCAGCAGCGGACAGGGGGCTGGTAGTGAAAAACTGTTTTTT. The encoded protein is CASSGQGAGSEKLFF.

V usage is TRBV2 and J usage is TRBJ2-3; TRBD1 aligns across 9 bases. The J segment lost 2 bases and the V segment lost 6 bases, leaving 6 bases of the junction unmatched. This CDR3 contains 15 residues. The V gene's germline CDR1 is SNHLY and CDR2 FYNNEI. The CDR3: CASRATGGFTDTQYF. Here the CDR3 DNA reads TGTGCCAGCAGGGCTACAGGGGGCTTCACAGATACGCAGTATTTT.

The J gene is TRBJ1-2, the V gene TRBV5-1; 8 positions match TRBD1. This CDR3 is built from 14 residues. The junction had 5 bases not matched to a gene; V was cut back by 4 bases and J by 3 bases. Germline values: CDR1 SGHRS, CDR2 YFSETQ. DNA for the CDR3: TGCGCCAGCAGCACTGGACAGGGAGACTATGGCTACACCTTC. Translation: CASSTGQGDYGYTF. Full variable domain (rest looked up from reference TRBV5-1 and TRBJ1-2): KAGVTQTPRYLIKTRGQQVTLSCSPISGHRSVSWYQQTPGQGLQFLFEYFSETQRNKGNFPGRFSGRQFSNSRSEMNVSTLELGDSALYLCASSTGQGDYGYTFGSGTRLTVV.

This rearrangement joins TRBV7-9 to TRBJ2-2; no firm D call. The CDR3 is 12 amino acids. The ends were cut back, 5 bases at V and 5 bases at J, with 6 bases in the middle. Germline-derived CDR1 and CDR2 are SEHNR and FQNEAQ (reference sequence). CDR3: CASSPVTGELFF. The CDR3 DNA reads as TGTGCCAGCAGCCCTGTTACCGGGGAGCTGTTTTTT.

The CDR3 coding sequence is TGTGCCAGCAGCGCAACCCGGGGTGGAAACACCATATATTTT. Translation gives CASSATRGGNTIYF. The chain recombines TRBV9 with TRBJ1-3; D not certain. Germline V gene data show CDR1 as SGDLS and CDR2 as YYNGEE. V lost 3 bases, J lost 3 bases, and 10 bases lay in between. CDR3 length: 14 amino acids.

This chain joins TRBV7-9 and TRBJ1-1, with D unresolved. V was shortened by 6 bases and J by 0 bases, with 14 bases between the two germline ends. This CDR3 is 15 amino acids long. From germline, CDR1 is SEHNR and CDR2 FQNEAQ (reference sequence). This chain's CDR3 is CASRSGINLNTEAFF. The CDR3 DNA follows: TGTGCCAGCAGGTCGGGGATAAATTTGAACACTGAAGCTTTCTTT.